Sequencing of this TCR beta chain was carried out in a study of long-term antiretroviral therapy in people with HIV. Broader study findings: Gathering of blood took place between 2004 and 2017, possibly under older ART regimens.

A note on this clone: What it recognizes is unknown.

At survey level, the immunoSEQ assay was run in its v3.0 version. Using immunoSEQ multiplex PCR, the repertoire was profiled, and TCRdb retains in-frame clones only, with some absent. This table holds some 20,000 clones, 70% to 85% found once. Trimming at V came to 9 bases and at J to 1 base, leaving 5 bases not matched to a gene. The germline V gene encodes CDR1 MDHEN and CDR2 SYDVKM. There are 13 residues in the CDR3. V is TRBV28 and J is TRBJ1-1; 7 positions match TRBD1. The receptor was derived from a man aged 18 to 29 with HIV. Sequenced here: unsorted PBMCs, sampled 0.9 years after starting antiretroviral therapy. DNA of the CDR3: TGTGCCAGTGAGGGGGCCGAGAACACTGAAGCTTTCTTT. It is translated as CASEGAENTEAFF.